The next 14 T cell receptor beta chains were all read from a single sample in a study of blood T cell repertoires in COVID-19. Measured with immunoSEQ multiplex PCR; TCRdb has only the in-frame clones, and not every one. Seen here are about 270,000 clones, 84% observed once, and the top ten hold around 9.1%. The sequenced material came from peripheral blood. All receptors derive from a human donor in a cohort sampled during active COVID-19.

The chain couples TRBV4-1 to TRBJ2-3; D perhaps matches TRBD1 (6 bases). Germline V gene sequence: CDR1 MGHRA, CDR2 YSYEKL. V was cut by 9 bases and J by 11 bases, with 18 bases left in between. The CDR3 sequence is 12 residues long. CDR3 DNA sequence: TGCGCCAGTCAAGGTCCGGGGACACTGCAGTATTTT. This sequence encodes CASQGPGTLQYF.

The chain has TRBV6-5 and TRBJ2-2; D is undetermined. V was shortened by 5 bases and J by 1 base, with 5 bases between the two germline ends. CDR1 is MNHEY, CDR2 SVGAGI, per germline. The CDR3 totals 13 residues. CDR3 protein: CASSNMNTGELFF. CDR3 coding DNA: TGTGCCAGCAGTAACATGAACACCGGGGAGCTGTTTTTT.

CDR3 residues: CASSFGTGREQFF. The CDR3 nucleotides are TGTGCCAGCAGTTTCGGGACAGGAAGAGAGCAGTTCTTC. This sequence joins TRBV12-3 or TRBV12-4 and TRBJ2-1; 8 bases line up with TRBD1. The length of the CDR3 is 13 residues. Trimming removed 3 bases from V and 10 bases from J; junction bases left unmatched: 5.

This chain connects TRBV7-9 to TRBJ2-5; 14 nucleotides match TRBD2. The CDR3 length is 16 residues. The germline V gene has CDR1 SEHNR and CDR2 FQNEAQ (reference sequence). V lost 4 bases and J lost 4; bases outside the gene matches: 5. CDR3 loop: CASSSGLAGGPETQYF. In DNA form, the CDR3 reads TGTGCCAGCAGCTCCGGACTAGCGGGAGGTCCAGAGACCCAGTACTTC.

The chain recombines TRBV5-1 with TRBJ1-1, with D perhaps TRBD1 (5 bases). The CDR3 is made up of 16 amino acids. Trimming cost V 3 bases and J 5 bases, with 20 bases left between them. The germline V gene has CDR1 SGHRS and CDR2 YFSETQ. CDR3 DNA: TGCGCCAGCAGCTCATCCTCGCGGGGGGGAGAGACTGAAGCTTTCTTT. Residues: CASSSSSRGGETEAFF.

This rearrangement joins TRBV4-3 to TRBJ1-2, with 9 bases fitting TRBD1. The germline CDR1 and CDR2 sequences are LGHNA and YSLEER. The CDR3 has 17 amino acids. J lost 6 bases, V lost 0 bases, and 11 bases had no gene match. The CDR3 loop is CASSQEGLTGGVDGYTF. In DNA form, the CDR3 reads TGCGCCAGCAGCCAAGAAGGTCTGACAGGGGGAGTCGATGGCTACACCTTC.

This clone has just a few counts. The chain has TRBV4-1 and TRBJ1-5; D is unclear. This CDR3 comprises 14 residues. CDR1 is MGHRA and CDR2 is YSYEKL in the germline V gene. V gave up 0 bases and J gave up 6 bases, with 9 bases separating them. This CDR3 reads CASSQDEGRQPQHF. The CDR3 bases are TGCGCCAGCAGCCAAGATGAGGGTCGTCAGCCCCAGCATTTT.

The rearrangement uses TRBV20-1 and TRBJ2-7, with D uncertain. The CDR3 consists of 11 residues. V was shortened by 3 bases and J by 5 bases, with 8 bases between the two germline ends. CDR1 and CDR2 (germline): DFQATT, SNEGSKA (reference sequence). CDR3 DNA: TGCAGTGCTAGGACGACAAACGAGCAGTACTTC. Its protein is CSARTTNEQYF.

The chain recombines TRBV11-2 with TRBJ2-3; TRBD2 aligns across 8 bases. J was trimmed by 4 bases and V by 0 bases; bases with no gene match: 9. Germline V CDR1 and CDR2: SGHAT, FQNNGV. This CDR3 is 17 amino acids long. CDR3 residues: CASSLDHSGAGADTQYF. The CDR3 coding sequence is TGTGCCAGCAGCTTAGATCATAGCGGGGCCGGGGCAGATACGCAGTATTTT.

The rearrangement links TRBV7-2 to TRBJ2-7, with D perhaps TRBD2 (6 bases). There are 14 residues in the CDR3. The germline V gene encodes CDR1 SGHTA and CDR2 FQGNSA. Trimming pared 4 bases from V and 6 bases from J, leaving 16 bases between. The CDR3 DNA reads TGTGCCAGCAGCTCCGGCTTACTAGCAGGCGAGCAGTACTTC. Encoded protein: CASSSGLLAGEQYF.

The count of this clone is one. This chain connects TRBV19 to TRBJ2-7; the match to TRBD1 covers 7 bases. CDR1 is LNHDA and CDR2 is SQIVND in the germline V gene (reference sequence). After removal of 4 bases from V and 7 bases from J, the junction contained 13 bases not matched to a gene. This CDR3 is 15 amino acids long. The CDR3 protein is CASSTRQGSSREQYF. The DNA of the CDR3 is TGTGCCAGTAGTACCCGACAGGGTTCCTCGAGGGAGCAGTACTTC.

The chain joins TRBV3-1 (or the pseudogene TRBV3-2) to TRBJ2-4; 10 bases align to TRBD2. CDR1 and CDR2 from the germline V gene are LGHDT and YNNKEL (reference sequence). V was clipped by 5 bases and J by 1 base; unmatched bases: 5. This CDR3 spans 16 amino acids. The CDR3 reads CASSESGGAAKNIQYF. In DNA, the CDR3 is TGTGCCAGCAGCGAGAGCGGGGGGGCTGCCAAAAACATTCAGTACTTC.

This clone has only a few counts. This chain connects TRBV6-2 or TRBV6-3 to TRBJ1-5; 9 nucleotides match TRBD1. There are 14 residues in the CDR3. CDR1 is MNHEY and CDR2 is SVGEGT in the germline V gene. Unmatched junction bases numbered 4, after V lost 5 bases and J lost 5 bases. The CDR3 bases are TGTGCCAGCAGTCGAACAGGGGGCTATCAGCCCCAGCATTTT. Translated: CASSRTGGYQPQHF.

About this clone itself: The junction differs from germline at one of its ends, possibly a read error. The CDR3 sequence is CASSIRGPHYGYTF. For the CDR3, the DNA is TGTGCCAGCAGTATTCGGGGTCCTCACTATGGCTACACCTTC. This chain connects TRBV19 to TRBJ1-2; the D is unclear. The length of the CDR3 is 14 residues. Germline V lookup: CDR1 LNHDA, CDR2 SQIVND (reference sequence).